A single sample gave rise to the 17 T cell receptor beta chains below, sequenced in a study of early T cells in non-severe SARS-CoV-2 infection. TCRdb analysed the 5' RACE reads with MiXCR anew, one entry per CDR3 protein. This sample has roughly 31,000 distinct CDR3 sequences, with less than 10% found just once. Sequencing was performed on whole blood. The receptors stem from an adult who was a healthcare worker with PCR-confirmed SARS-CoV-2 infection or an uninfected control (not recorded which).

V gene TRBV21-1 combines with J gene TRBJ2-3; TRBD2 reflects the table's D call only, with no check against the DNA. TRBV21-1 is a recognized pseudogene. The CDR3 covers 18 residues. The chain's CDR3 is CASSKERLAGLSTDTQYF. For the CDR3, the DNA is TGTGCCAGCAGCAAAGAAAGACTAGCGGGGTTGAGCACAGATACGCAGTATTTT.

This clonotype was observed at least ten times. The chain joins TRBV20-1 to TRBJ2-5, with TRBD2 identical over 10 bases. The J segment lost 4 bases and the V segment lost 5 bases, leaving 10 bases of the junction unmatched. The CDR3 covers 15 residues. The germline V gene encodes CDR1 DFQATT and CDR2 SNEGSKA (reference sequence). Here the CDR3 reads CSAYKGLAGAETQYF. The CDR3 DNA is TGCAGTGCTTATAAGGGGCTAGCGGGGGCAGAGACCCAGTACTTC.

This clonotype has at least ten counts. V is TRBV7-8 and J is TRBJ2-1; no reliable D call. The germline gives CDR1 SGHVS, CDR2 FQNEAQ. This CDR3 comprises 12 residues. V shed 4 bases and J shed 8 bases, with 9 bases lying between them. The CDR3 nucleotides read TGTGCCAGCAGCTACCCAAGCGATGAGCAGTTCTTC. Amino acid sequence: CASSYPSDEQFF.

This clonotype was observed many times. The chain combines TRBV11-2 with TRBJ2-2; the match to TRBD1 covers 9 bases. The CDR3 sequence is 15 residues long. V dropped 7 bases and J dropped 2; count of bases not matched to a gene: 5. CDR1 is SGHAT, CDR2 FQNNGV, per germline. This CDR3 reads CASTLGQGNTGELFF. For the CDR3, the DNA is TGTGCCAGCACCTTGGGACAGGGTAACACCGGGGAGCTGTTTTTT.

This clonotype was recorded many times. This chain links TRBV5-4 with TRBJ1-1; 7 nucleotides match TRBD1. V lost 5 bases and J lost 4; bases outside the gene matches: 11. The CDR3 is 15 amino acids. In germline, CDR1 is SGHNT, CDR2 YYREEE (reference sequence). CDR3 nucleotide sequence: TGTGCCAGCAGGATGGGACAGAGCCCCCCCACTGAAGCTTTCTTT. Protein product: CASRMGQSPPTEAFF.

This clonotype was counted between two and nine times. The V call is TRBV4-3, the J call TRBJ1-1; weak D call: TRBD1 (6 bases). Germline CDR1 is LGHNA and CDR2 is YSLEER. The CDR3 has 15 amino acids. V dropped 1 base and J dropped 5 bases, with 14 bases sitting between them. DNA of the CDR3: TGCGCCAGCAGCCAAGGCGGGGGGCGTTGGACTGAAGCTTTCTTT. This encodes CASSQGGGRWTEAFF.

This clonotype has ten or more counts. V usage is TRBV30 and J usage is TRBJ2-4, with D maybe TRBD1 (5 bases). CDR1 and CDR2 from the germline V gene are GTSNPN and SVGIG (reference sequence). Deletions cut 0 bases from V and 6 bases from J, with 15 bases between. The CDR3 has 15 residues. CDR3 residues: CAWSVRGAGLNIQYF. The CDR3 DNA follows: TGTGCCTGGAGTGTACGTGGGGCTGGGCTAAACATTCAGTACTTC.

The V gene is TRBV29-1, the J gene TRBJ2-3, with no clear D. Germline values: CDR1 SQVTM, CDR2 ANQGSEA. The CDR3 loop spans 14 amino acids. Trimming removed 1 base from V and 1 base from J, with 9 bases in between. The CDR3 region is CSVEAAGRTDTQYF. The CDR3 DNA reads TGCAGCGTTGAAGCCGCCGGGCGCACAGATACGCAGTATTTT.

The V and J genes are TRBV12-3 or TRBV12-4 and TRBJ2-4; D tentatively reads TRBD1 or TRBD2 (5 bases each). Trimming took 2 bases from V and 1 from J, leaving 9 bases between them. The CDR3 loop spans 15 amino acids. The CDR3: CASSLTEGAKNIQYF. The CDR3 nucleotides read TGTGCCAGCAGTTTAACAGAGGGGGCCAAAAACATTCAGTACTTC.

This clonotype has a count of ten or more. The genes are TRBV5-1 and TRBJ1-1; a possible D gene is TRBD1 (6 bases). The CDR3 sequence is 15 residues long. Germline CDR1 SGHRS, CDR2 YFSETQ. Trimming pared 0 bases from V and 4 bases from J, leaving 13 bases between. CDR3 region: CASSLDTGGTTEAFF. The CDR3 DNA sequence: TGCGCCAGCAGCTTGGATACGGGGGGCACCACTGAAGCTTTCTTT.

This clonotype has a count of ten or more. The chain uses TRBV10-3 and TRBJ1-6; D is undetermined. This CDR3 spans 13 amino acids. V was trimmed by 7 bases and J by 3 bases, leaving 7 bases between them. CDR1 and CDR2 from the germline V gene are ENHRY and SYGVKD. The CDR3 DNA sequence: TGTGCCATCACTGGAAGCTATAATTCACCCCTCCACTTT. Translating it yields CAITGSYNSPLHF.

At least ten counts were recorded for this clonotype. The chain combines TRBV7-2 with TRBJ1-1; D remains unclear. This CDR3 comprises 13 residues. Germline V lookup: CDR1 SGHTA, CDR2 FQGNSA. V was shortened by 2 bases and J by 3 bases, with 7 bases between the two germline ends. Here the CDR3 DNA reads TGTGCCAGCAGCTTACAGGTTTACACTGAAGCTTTCTTT. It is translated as CASSLQVYTEAFF.

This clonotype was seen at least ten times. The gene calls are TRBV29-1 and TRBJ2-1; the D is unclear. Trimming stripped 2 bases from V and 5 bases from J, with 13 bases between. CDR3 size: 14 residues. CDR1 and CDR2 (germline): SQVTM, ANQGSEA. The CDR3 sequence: CSVEQWNPDNEQFF. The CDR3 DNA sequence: TGCAGCGTTGAACAGTGGAATCCCGACAATGAGCAGTTCTTC.

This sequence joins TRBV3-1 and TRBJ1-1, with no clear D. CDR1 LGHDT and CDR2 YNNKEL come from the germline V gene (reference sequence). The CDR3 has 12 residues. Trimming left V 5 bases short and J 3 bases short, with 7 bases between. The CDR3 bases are TGTGCCAGCAGCTGGGCGGACACTGAAGCTTTCTTT. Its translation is CASSWADTEAFF.

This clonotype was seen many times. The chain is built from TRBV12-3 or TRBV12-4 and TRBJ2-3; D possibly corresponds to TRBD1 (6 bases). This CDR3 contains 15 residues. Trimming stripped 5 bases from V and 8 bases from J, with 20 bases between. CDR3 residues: CASSPRQASRGTQYF. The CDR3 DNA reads TGTGCCAGCAGTCCAAGACAGGCCTCCCGTGGTACGCAGTATTTT.

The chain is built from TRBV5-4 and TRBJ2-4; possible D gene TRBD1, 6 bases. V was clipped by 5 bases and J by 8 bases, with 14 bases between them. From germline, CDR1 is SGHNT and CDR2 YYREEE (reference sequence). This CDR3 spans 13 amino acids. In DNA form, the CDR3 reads TGTGCCAGCAGGATACAGGGTGTCGACATTCAGTACTTC. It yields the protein CASRIQGVDIQYF. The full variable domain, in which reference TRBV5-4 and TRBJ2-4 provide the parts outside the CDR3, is ETGVTQSPTHLIKTRGQQVTLRCSSQSGHNTVSWYQQALGQGPQFIFQYYREEENGRGNFPPRFSGLQFPNYSSELNVNALELDDSALYLCASRIQGVDIQYFGAGTRLSVL.

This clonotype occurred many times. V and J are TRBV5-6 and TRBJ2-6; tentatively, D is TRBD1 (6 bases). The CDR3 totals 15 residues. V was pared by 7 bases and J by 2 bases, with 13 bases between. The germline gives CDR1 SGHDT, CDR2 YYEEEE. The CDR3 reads CASGFQGPGANVLTF. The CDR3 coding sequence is TGTGCCAGCGGGTTTCAGGGGCCTGGGGCCAACGTCCTGACTTTC. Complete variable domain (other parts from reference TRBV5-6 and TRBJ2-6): DAGVTQSPTHLIKTRGQQVTLRCSPKSGHDTVSWYQQALGQGPQFIFQYYEEEERQRGNFPDRFSGHQFPNYSSELNVNALLLGDSALYLCASGFQGPGANVLTFGAGSRLTVL.